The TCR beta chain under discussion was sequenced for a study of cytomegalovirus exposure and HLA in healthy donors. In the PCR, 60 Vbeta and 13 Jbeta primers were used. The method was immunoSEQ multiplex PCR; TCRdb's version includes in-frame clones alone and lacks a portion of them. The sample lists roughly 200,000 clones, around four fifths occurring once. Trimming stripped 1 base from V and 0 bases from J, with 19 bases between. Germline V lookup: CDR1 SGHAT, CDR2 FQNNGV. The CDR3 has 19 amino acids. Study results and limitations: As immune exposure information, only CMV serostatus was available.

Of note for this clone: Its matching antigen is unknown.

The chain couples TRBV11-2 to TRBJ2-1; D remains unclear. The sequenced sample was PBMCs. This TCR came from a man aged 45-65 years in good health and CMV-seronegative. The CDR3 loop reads CASSLASYVGVSSYNEQFF. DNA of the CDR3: TGTGCCAGCAGCTTAGCTTCCTACGTTGGAGTGAGCTCCTACAATGAGCAGTTCTTC. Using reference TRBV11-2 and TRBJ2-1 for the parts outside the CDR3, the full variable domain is EAGVAQSPRYKIIEKRQSVAFWCNPISGHATLYWYQQILGQGPKLLIQFQNNGVVDDSQLPKDRFSAERLKGVDSTLKIQPAKLEDSAVYLCASSLASYVGVSSYNEQFFGPGTRLTVL.